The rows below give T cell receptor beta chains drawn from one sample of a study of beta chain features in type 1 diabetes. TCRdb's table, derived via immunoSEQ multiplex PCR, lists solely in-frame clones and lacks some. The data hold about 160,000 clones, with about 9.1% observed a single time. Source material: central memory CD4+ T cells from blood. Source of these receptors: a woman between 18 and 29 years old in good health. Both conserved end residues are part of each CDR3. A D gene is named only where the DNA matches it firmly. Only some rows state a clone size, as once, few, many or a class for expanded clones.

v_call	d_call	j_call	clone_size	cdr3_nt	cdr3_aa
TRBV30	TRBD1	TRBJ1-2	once	TGTGCCTGGGCCGGGGCAGGGGGTATCTATGGCTACACCTTC	CAWAGAGGIYGYTF
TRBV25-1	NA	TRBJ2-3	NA	TGTGCCAGCAGTGATATCGGCACAGATACGCAGTATTTT	CASSDIGTDTQYF
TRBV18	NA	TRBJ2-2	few	TGTGCCAGCCAGACCGACAGCAACACCGGGGAGCTGTTTTTT	CASQTDSNTGELFF
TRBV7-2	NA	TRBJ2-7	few	TGTGCCAGCAGCCGCTACGGCTACGAGCAGTACTTC	CASSRYGYEQYF
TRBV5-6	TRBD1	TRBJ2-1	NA	TGTGCCAGCAGCTTGGACCCCGGGACAGGGTATACCGTCCAGTTCTTC	CASSLDPGTGYTVQFF
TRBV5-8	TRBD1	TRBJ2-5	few	TGTGCCTCGAGGGAGGGACAGGGGGCTGGTGAGACCCAGTACTTC	CASREGQGAGETQYF
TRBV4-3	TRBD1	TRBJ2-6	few	TGCGCCAGCAGCCCCAGGACAGGGCGAACCTTCTCTGGGGCCAACGTCCTGACTTTC	CASSPRTGRTFSGANVLTF
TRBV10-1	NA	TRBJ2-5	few	TGCGCCAGCAGTGAGTCGGGGGCCGTCCAGGCCCAGTACTTC	CASSESGAVQAQYF
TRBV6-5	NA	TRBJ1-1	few	TGTGCCAGCAGTTACCGCAGGGACACTGAAGCTTTCTTT	CASSYRRDTEAFF
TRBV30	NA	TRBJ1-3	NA	TGTGCCTGGAGTCCCAAAGGAAACACCATATATTTT	CAWSPKGNTIYF
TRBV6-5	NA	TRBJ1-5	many	TGTGCCAGCAGTTACGACGGGAATCAGCCCCAGCATTTT	CASSYDGNQPQHF
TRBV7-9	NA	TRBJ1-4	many	TGTGCCAGCAGCTTAGCGTCCTCCACAGTGGAAAAACTGTTTTTT	CASSLASSTVEKLFF
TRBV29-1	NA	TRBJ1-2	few	TGCAGCGTTGAAGTTGGGGGGATTGACTCCGGCTACACCTTC	CSVEVGGIDSGYTF
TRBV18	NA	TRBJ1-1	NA	TGTGCCAGCTCAAATGCAGCAGGGGCGGACACTGAAGCTTTCTTT	CASSNAAGADTEAFF
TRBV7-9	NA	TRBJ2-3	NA	TGTGCCAGCAGCATGGAGGGGACAGATACGCAGTATTTT	CASSMEGTDTQYF
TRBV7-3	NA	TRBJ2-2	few	TGTGCCAGCAGCTTACGAGCGGCCGGGGAGCTGTTTTTT	CASSLRAAGELFF
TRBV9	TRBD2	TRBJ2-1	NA	TGTGCCAGCAGTGAGGGCGGGAGTTCCTACAATGAGCAGTTCTTC	CASSEGGSSYNEQFF
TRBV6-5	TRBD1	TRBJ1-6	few	TGTGCCAGCTACCCTGGACAGGGAAATTCACCCCTCCACTTT	CASYPGQGNSPLHF
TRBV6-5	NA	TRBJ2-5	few	TGTGCCAGCAGTGAAGGACAGAAGCAGACCCAGTACTTC	CASSEGQKQTQYF
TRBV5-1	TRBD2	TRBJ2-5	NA	TGCGCCAGCAGCTTGTCCCCTGGGACTAGCCAAGAGACCCAGTACTTC	CASSLSPGTSQETQYF
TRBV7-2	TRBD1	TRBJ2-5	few	TGTGCCAGCAGCCGAGGACAGGTAGAGACCCAGTACTTC	CASSRGQVETQYF
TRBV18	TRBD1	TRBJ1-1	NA	TGTGCCAGCTCCGAGGACAGGGGCGTTAGCGAAGCTTTCTTT	CASSEDRGVSEAFF
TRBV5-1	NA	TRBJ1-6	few	TGCGCCAGTGGACTAGGGGGAAAACGAGATTCACCCCTCCACTTT	CASGLGGKRDSPLHF
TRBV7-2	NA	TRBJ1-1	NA	TGTGCCAGCAGCCTAGTCGGTACCACTGAAGCTTTCTTT	CASSLVGTTEAFF
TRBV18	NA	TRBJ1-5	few	TGTGCCAGCTCCTACGAGGATAATCAGCCCCAGCATTTT	CASSYEDNQPQHF
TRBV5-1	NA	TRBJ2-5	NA	TGCGCCAGCAGCCGGGACAACCAAGAGACCCAGTACTTC	CASSRDNQETQYF
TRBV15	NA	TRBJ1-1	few	TGTGCCACCAGCAGGGCCGGGAGTATGAACACTGAAGCTTTCTTT	CATSRAGSMNTEAFF
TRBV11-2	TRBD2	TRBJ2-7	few	TGTGCCAGCAGCTGGAGATCGACTAGCGGGACACCCCACTCCTACGAGCAGTACTTC	CASSWRSTSGTPHSYEQYF
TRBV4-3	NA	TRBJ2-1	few	TGCGCCTCTTTCACACAGGGACCTCACAATGAGCAGTTCTTC	CASFTQGPHNEQFF
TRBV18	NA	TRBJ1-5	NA	TGTGCCAGCTCACAGGACAACAATCAGCCCCAGCATTTT	CASSQDNNQPQHF
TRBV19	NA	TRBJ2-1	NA	TGTGCCAGTACCTTTCAGGGGTCCAATGAGCAGTTCTTC	CASTFQGSNEQFF
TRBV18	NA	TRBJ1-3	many	TGTGCCAGCTCTGAAGGGGTACCTGCTCGAGGAAACACCATATATTTT	CASSEGVPARGNTIYF
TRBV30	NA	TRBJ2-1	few	TGTGCCTGGAGAAATAGCGGTGATGAGCAGTTCTTC	CAWRNSGDEQFF
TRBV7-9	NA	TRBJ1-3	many	TGTGCCAGCAGCTTAGTCGGCACAGTGGGAAACACCATATATTTT	CASSLVGTVGNTIYF
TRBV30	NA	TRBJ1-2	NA	TGTGCCCAAAGCGGGGGGAGCTATGGCTACACCTTC	CAQSGGSYGYTF
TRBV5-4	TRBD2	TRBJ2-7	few	TGTGCCAGCAGCGTCGGGACTAGCGGGTCGTCCGAGCAGTACTTC	CASSVGTSGSSEQYF
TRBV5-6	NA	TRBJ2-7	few	TGTGCCAGCAGCTTACGGCCAGGCTACGAGCAGTACTTC	CASSLRPGYEQYF
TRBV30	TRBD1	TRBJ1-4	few	TGTGCCTGGAAGCGACAGGGCAATGAAAAACTGTTTTTT	CAWKRQGNEKLFF
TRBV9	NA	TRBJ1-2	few	TGTGCCAGCAGCGCCTACGGGGGAGCTAACTATGGCTACACCTTC	CASSAYGGANYGYTF
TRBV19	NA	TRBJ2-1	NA	TGTGCCAGTAAGAACTACAACAATGAGCAGTTCTTC	CASKNYNNEQFF
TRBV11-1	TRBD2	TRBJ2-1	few	TGTGCCAGCAGCTCGGGACTAGCTACGAATGAGCAGTTCTTC	CASSSGLATNEQFF
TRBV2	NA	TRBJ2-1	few	TGTGCCAGCAGCGGGGAGAGCTCCTACAATGAGCAGTTCTTC	CASSGESSYNEQFF
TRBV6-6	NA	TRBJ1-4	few	TGTGCCAGCACTTCGGTGGGAGTTACTAATGAAAAACTGTTTTTT	CASTSVGVTNEKLFF
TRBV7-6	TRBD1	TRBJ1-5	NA	TGTGCCAGCAGCTTGGGACAGGGGATTAGCAATCAGCCCCAGCATTTT	CASSLGQGISNQPQHF
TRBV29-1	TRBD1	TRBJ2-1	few	TGCAGCGGAGGACAGGGATACAATGAGCAGTTCTTC	CSGGQGYNEQFF
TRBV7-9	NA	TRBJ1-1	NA	TGTGCCAGCAGCTCGTCAACAGTGAACACTGAAGCTTTCTTT	CASSSSTVNTEAFF
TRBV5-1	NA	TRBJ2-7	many	TGCGCCAGCAGCTTGGACAAATTCTACGAGCAGTACTTC	CASSLDKFYEQYF
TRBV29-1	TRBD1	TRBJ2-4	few	TGCAGCGTTGAAGACCCGGACAGGGGAGTCATTCAGTACTTC	CSVEDPDRGVIQYF
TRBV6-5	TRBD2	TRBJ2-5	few	TGTGCCAGCAGTTACTTGAGCGGGAGGAATCAAGAGACCCAGTACTTC	CASSYLSGRNQETQYF
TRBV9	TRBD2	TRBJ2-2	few	TGTGCCAGCAGCGTAGCATCTAGCGGGGGATCCGGGGAGCTGTTTTTT	CASSVASSGGSGELFF
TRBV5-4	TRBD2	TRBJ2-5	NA	TGTGCCAGCAGCTTGATCGGCGGGGGGCTCCAAGAGACCCAGTACTTC	CASSLIGGGLQETQYF
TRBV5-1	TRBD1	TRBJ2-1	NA	TGCGCCAGCAGCTTTGGGGACAGGGGCTACAATGAGCAGTTCTTC	CASSFGDRGYNEQFF
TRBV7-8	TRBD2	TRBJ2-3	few	TGTGCCAGCAGCTTAGTTGTGACTAGCGGGAGGGCGTATTTT	CASSLVVTSGRAYF
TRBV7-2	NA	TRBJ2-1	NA	TGTGCCAGCAGCCTGGGACTCCCACAGTTCTTC	CASSLGLPQFF
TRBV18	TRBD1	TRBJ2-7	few	TGTGCCAGCTCACCACCGAGCAGGGGGACGGGAGAGCAGTACTTC	CASSPPSRGTGEQYF